The 26 T cell receptor beta chains below all came from one sample that was sequenced in a study of human T cells and chemical hapten exposure. One entry per CDR3 protein, called by TCRdb with MiXCR from the RACE reads. The sample has under 200,000 distinct CDR3 sequences, 25% to 35% seen once. Time point of the sample: patch test 3, about 24 weeks after DPC sensitization. Treatment: therapeutic diphenylcyclopropenone sensitization with weekly scalp DPC. The sample in question was whole blood, obtained in connection with sensitization to the hapten diphenylcyclopropenone (DPC). The receptors come from a woman between 18 and 29 years old with alopecia areata. Some clones in this sample may be carry-over from other donors' samples.

For this clonotype: Germline and junction disagree at one end, which may indicate a read error. The chain has TRBV10-3 and TRBJ2-7; 7 nucleotides agree with TRBD2. Germline CDR1 reads ENHRY; CDR2 reads SYGVKD. The CDR3 loop spans 14 amino acids. CDR3 nucleotide sequence: TGTACCATCAGTGACTCTAGCGGTTCCTACGAGCAGTACTTC. Translated, it gives CTISDSSGSYEQYF.

The V gene is TRBV11-1, the J gene TRBJ1-5; D gene ambiguous. Trimming left V 4 bases short and J 2 bases short, with 27 bases between. CDR1 and CDR2 from the germline V gene are SGHAT and FQDESV (reference sequence). The CDR3 has 20 residues. As DNA, the CDR3 is TGTGCCAGCAGCTCAGGCGGACGGGCCCCGCTTGGGGAAGGCAATCAGCCCCAGCATTTT. Translated, it gives CASSSGGRAPLGEGNQPQHF.

The chain carries TRBV20-1 and TRBJ1-2, with 7 bases fitting TRBD1. There are 11 residues in the CDR3. Per the germline V gene, CDR1 is DFQATT and CDR2 is SNEGSKA (reference sequence). Trimming removed 6 bases from V and 6 bases from J; junction bases left unmatched: 4. For the CDR3, the DNA is TGCAGTGCCCGCACAGGGGATGGCTACACCTTC. Encoded protein: CSARTGDGYTF.

The rearrangement links TRBV20-1 to TRBJ2-2; possibly TRBD1 for D (7 bases). V was trimmed by 5 bases and J by 0 bases, leaving 16 bases between them. Germline V CDR1 and CDR2: DFQATT, SNEGSKA (reference sequence). The CDR3 spans 16 residues. CDR3 coding DNA: TGCAGTGCTCGAAGACAGGGAGGCGCGAACACCGGGGAGCTGTTTTTT. Amino acids: CSARRQGGANTGELFF.

The chain couples TRBV27 to TRBJ1-2, with 12 bases that match TRBD1. Germline trimming cut 5 bases from V and 9 bases from J; bases unmatched to any gene: 7. The CDR3 consists of 14 residues. Germline CDR1 MNHEY, CDR2 SMNVEV (reference sequence). The chain's CDR3 is CASSPGTGGRSYTF. CDR3 bases: TGTGCCAGCAGTCCAGGGACAGGGGGCAGGAGCTACACCTTC.

The chain uses TRBV12-3 or TRBV12-4 and TRBJ2-3, with D unresolved. The CDR3 runs to 13 residues. The V end lost 5 bases, the J end lost 11 bases, and 17 bases lay between the germline ends. CDR3 in amino acids: CASSPSDDGRQYF. CDR3 nucleotides: TGTGCCAGCAGTCCGTCAGACGACGGACGGCAGTATTTT.

The chain is built from TRBV9 and TRBJ2-3; D may be TRBD1 (5 bases). Germline V lookup: CDR1 SGDLS, CDR2 YYNGEE. V lost 3 bases and J 5 bases, leaving 16 bases between the germline ends. This CDR3 is 15 amino acids long. In DNA, the CDR3 is TGTGCCAGCAGCGGGCTAGGGGAAGGTCGAGATACGCAGTATTTT. Translating it yields CASSGLGEGRDTQYF.

The rearrangement uses TRBV29-1 and TRBJ2-1; perhaps TRBD1 as D (6 bases). The CDR3 is made up of 11 amino acids. Trimming left V 6 bases short and J 4 bases short, with 7 bases between. Germline CDR1 is SQVTM and CDR2 is ANQGSEA. CDR3 loop: CSVGQYNEQFF. The CDR3 DNA reads as TGCAGCGTGGGACAATACAATGAGCAGTTCTTC.

A note on this clonotype: This may be a read error: a much more frequent sequence differs by one nucleotide. The genes are TRBV20-1 and TRBJ2-7; TRBD2 agrees at 8 bases. The CDR3 totals 14 residues. Germline CDR1 and CDR2: DFQATT and SNEGSKA (reference sequence). CDR3 nucleotides: TGCAGTGCTAGAGATCTGGGACTAGTCTACGAGCAGCACTTC. Protein: CSARDLGLVYEQHF.

This chain uses TRBV29-1 with TRBJ2-7; 12 nucleotides agree with TRBD2. The CDR3 sequence is 16 residues long. Germline CDR1 SQVTM, CDR2 ANQGSEA. J was trimmed by 5 bases and V by 1 base; bases with no gene match: 9. The CDR3 DNA follows: TGCAGCGTTGAAGGGGCTAGCGGGAGGGCCTGGGACGAGCAGTACTTC. Translated: CSVEGASGRAWDEQYF.

The V and J genes are TRBV7-8 and TRBJ2-5; D gene uncertain. Trimming removed 1 base from V and 5 bases from J, with 14 bases in between. CDR1 and CDR2 (germline): SGHVS, FQNEAQ. The CDR3 runs 15 residues. The CDR3 loop is CASSLGAANGETQYF. The DNA of the CDR3 is TGTGCCAGCAGCTTAGGGGCAGCCAACGGGGAGACCCAGTACTTC.

This clonotype was found many times. The chain employs TRBV20-1 and TRBJ2-1; D call uncertain. Per germline, CDR1 DFQATT and CDR2 SNEGSKA (reference sequence). Trimming removed 6 bases from V and 5 bases from J, with 8 bases in between. The CDR3 sequence is 11 residues long. CDR3 bases: TGCAGTGCCGTGCCCGACAATGAGCAGTTCTTC. It yields the protein CSAVPDNEQFF.

The V and J genes are TRBV2 and TRBJ2-2; TRBD2 agrees at 9 bases. Germline V CDR1 and CDR2: SNHLY, FYNNEI. The CDR3 totals 14 residues. The V gene end was trimmed by 8 bases and the J gene end by 0 bases; junction bases not matched to a gene: 1. CDR3 bases: TGTGCCAGCCGGACTAGCGCGAACACCGGGGAGCTGTTTTTT. Translated, it gives CASRTSANTGELFF.

The chain carries TRBV27 and TRBJ1-6; D unclear. Trimming removed 2 bases at V and 1 base at J, with 9 bases between. This CDR3 has 16 amino acids. Looked up from germline, CDR1 is MNHEY and CDR2 is SMNVEV (reference sequence). The CDR3 region is CASSLRKSSYNSPLHF. CDR3 nucleotides: TGTGCCAGCAGTTTAAGGAAGAGTTCCTATAATTCACCCCTCCACTTT.

V is TRBV6-5 and J is TRBJ1-6; D perhaps matches TRBD1 (6 bases). V was shortened by 6 bases and J by 7 bases, with 16 bases between the two germline ends. Germline CDR1 and CDR2: MNHEY and SVGAGI. The CDR3 length is 15 residues. CDR3 sequence: CASSNSRGSNSPLHF. CDR3 sequence (DNA): TGTGCCAGCAGCAACTCGAGGGGGTCAAATTCACCCCTCCACTTT.

This sequence joins TRBV20-1 and TRBJ2-1; 11 nucleotides match TRBD2. Germline V CDR1 and CDR2: DFQATT, SNEGSKA (reference sequence). The CDR3 length is 15 residues. The ends lost 6 bases at V and 3 bases at J; junction bases unmatched: 7. The CDR3 region is CSAAAGTSGYNEQFF. CDR3 sequence (DNA): TGCAGTGCCGCGGCCGGGACTAGCGGCTACAATGAGCAGTTCTTC.

The chain carries TRBV20-1 and TRBJ1-4; D is possibly TRBD1 (5 bases). The CDR3 is made up of 12 amino acids. The germline CDR1 and CDR2 sequences are DFQATT and SNEGSKA (reference sequence). Trimming shortened V by 2 bases and J by 8 bases, and 9 bases separated the two germline ends. The CDR3 DNA follows: TGCAGTGCTAGAAGGGGCGTGGAAAAACTGTTTTTT. Its protein is CSARRGVEKLFF.

The J gene is TRBJ2-5, the V gene TRBV7-2; D perhaps matches TRBD1 (5 bases). CDR1 and CDR2 (germline): SGHTA, FQGNSA. Deletions cut 5 bases from V and 2 bases from J, with 12 bases between. CDR3 length equals 14 residues. The CDR3 spells CASSPQGWQETQYF. CDR3 in DNA: TGTGCCAGCAGCCCCCAGGGCTGGCAAGAGACCCAGTACTTC.

The V call is TRBV4-1, the J call TRBJ1-2; TRBD1 aligns across 8 bases. Germline V gene lookup returns CDR1 MGHRA and CDR2 YSYEKL. V trimming: 3 bases; J trimming: 6 bases; junction bases outside the gene matches: 9. This CDR3 spans 15 amino acids. This chain's CDR3 is CASSHSDRGFNGYTF. CDR3 DNA: TGCGCCAGCAGCCATTCTGACAGGGGATTTAATGGCTACACCTTC.

Only one count was recorded for this clonotype. V gene TRBV29-1 combines with J gene TRBJ2-7; TRBD1 might be the D (5 bases). Trimming left V 3 bases short and J 0 bases short, with 15 bases between. This CDR3 region has 15 residues. Germline loops: CDR1 SQVTM, CDR2 ANQGSEA. CDR3 sequence: CSVDSAREGSYEQYF. DNA of the CDR3: TGCAGCGTTGACTCGGCCAGGGAAGGCTCCTACGAGCAGTACTTC.

The rearrangement links TRBV7-3 to TRBJ2-1; unclear D gene. From germline, CDR1 is SGHTA and CDR2 FQGTGA. V lost 5 bases to trimming and J lost 5 bases, with 10 bases between them. The CDR3 extends over 13 amino acids. CDR3 DNA: TGTGCCAGCAGCCCGTACATTAACAATGAGCAGTTCTTC. It specifies CASSPYINNEQFF.

The genes are TRBV5-1 and TRBJ2-2; 8 bases are a match to TRBD1. Germline CDR1 and CDR2: SGHRS and YFSETQ. This CDR3 has 17 amino acids. The V segment lost 3 bases and the J segment 0 bases; nucleotides outside the gene matches: 7. The CDR3 bases are TGCGCCAGCAGCTCCCGGGCAGGGGGCGCGAACACCGGGGAGCTGTTTTTT. Translated: CASSSRAGGANTGELFF.

Worth noting for this clonotype: This may arise from a read error, as a much more abundant clone is one base away. The genes are TRBV7-3 and TRBJ1-1; maybe TRBD1 (5 bases). CDR3 length: 12 residues. Germline V gene lookup returns CDR1 SGHTA and CDR2 FQGTGA. The CDR3: CVSSYRDGVAFF. CDR3 sequence (DNA): TGTGTCAGCAGCTACCGGGACGGCGTAGCTTTCTTT.

There are a few counts of this clonotype. The gene calls are TRBV29-1 and TRBJ2-7, with 12 bases that match TRBD2. CDR1 SQVTM and CDR2 ANQGSEA come from the germline V gene. There are 16 residues in the CDR3. After removal of 0 bases from V and 3 bases from J, the junction contained 6 bases not matched to a gene. CDR3 sequence: CSVEDLATSGGYEQYF. CDR3 sequence (DNA): TGCAGCGTTGAAGATCTGGCGACTAGCGGGGGCTACGAGCAGTACTTC.

The chain employs TRBV5-4 and TRBJ2-1; D is perhaps TRBD1 (6 bases). The V gene lost 10 bases and the J gene lost 8 bases, with 19 bases spanning the gap. This CDR3 is built from 13 residues. Germline V CDR1 and CDR2: SGHNT, YYREEE (reference sequence). Here the CDR3 reads CAYTGKVSDEQFF. DNA for the CDR3: TGTGCCTATACAGGGAAAGTAAGCGATGAGCAGTTCTTC.

This chain links TRBV29-1 with TRBJ2-7, with 12 bases lining up with TRBD2. The CDR3 runs 13 residues. V was pared by 4 bases and J by 6 bases, with 4 bases of the junction left unmatched. The germline V gene encodes CDR1 SQVTM and CDR2 ANQGSEA. CDR3 DNA: TGCAGCGTTGGACTAGCGGGAGAAGGCGAGCAGTACTTC. This encodes CSVGLAGEGEQYF.